This TCR beta chain was observed in a study of CD8 T cells in ankylosing spondylitis. This clonotype was seen only a few times. The antigen remains undetermined. TCRdb re-derived calls from the 5' RACE reads in MiXCR, one entry per CDR3 protein. This table has under 950,000 distinct CDR3 sequences, around 17% appearing once. Study-level findings and limits: Apparently characteristic of ankylosing spondylitis blood was a TCR beta motif (roughly 8 highly homologous variants). There were earlier reports of some motif variants in reactive arthritis synovial fluid and blood.

The CDR3 extends over 15 amino acids. Germline loops: CDR1 SGHAT, CDR2 FQNNGV. The V gene lost 5 bases and the J gene lost 5 bases, with 17 bases spanning the gap. The sequenced material came from blood, either unsorted or a sorted T cell fraction (not recorded which). This receptor was identified in a male donor with ankylosing spondylitis. The rearrangement joins TRBV11-2 to TRBJ2-3; D is unclear. CDR3 residues: CASSPQPGARDTQYF. Here the CDR3 DNA reads TGTGCCAGCAGCCCCCAGCCAGGAGCGAGAGATACGCAGTATTTT.